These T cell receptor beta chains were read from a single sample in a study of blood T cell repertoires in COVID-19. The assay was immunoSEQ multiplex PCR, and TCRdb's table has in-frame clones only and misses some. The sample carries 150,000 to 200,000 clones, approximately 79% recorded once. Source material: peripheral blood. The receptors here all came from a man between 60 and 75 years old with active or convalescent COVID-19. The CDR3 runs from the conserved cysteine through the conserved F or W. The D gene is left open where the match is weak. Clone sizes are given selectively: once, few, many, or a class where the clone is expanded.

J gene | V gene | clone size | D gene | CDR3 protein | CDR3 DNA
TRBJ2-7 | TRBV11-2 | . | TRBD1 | CASSLETGQTYEQYF | TGTGCCAGCAGCTTAGAGACGGGACAGACTTACGAGCAGTACTTC
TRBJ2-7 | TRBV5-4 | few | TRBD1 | CASSSQGARYEQYF | TGTGCCAGCAGCAGTCAGGGGGCGCGCTACGAGCAGTACTTC
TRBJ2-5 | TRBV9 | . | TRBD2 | CASSVGGSGSPYQETQYF | TGTGCCAGCAGCGTAGGCGGTAGCGGGAGCCCGTACCAAGAGACCCAGTACTTC
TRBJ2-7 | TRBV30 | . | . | CAWSLQGATPEQYF | TGTGCCTGGAGTTTGCAGGGCGCAACCCCCGAGCAGTACTTC
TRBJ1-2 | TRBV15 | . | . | CATRGTSSYGYTF | TGTGCCACTCGGGGGACCTCTAGCTATGGCTACACCTTC
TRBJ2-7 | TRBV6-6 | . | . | CASSSLKGGSYEQYF | TGTGCCAGCAGTTCCCTAAAAGGGGGCTCCTACGAGCAGTACTTC
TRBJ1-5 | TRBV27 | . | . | CASSPAGTMLSNQPQHF | TGTGCCAGCAGTCCTGCCGGGACAATGCTTAGCAATCAGCCCCAGCATTTT
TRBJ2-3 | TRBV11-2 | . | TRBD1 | CASRGDRGNDVGTDTQYF | TGTGCCAGCAGGGGGGACAGAGGGAATGATGTAGGCACAGATACGCAGTATTTT
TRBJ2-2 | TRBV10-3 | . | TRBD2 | CAIKSGRGAGELFF | TGTGCCATCAAGAGCGGGAGAGGGGCCGGGGAGCTGTTTTTT
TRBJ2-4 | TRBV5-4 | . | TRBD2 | CASSPQTSSRKNIQYF | TGTGCCAGCAGCCCTCAGACTAGCTCAAGGAAAAACATTCAGTACTTC
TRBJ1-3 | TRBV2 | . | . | CASTGGAGNTIYF | TGTGCCAGCACCGGAGGGGCTGGAAACACCATATATTTT